The TCR beta chain under discussion was sequenced for a study of blood T cell repertoires in COVID-19. Study-wide background: Samples of COVID-19 (acute and convalescent) were obtained from the United States, Italy and Spain. Nucleic acid was either cDNA or gDNA, and it came from T cells, B-cell-depleted T cells, or PBMCs.

Recovered status in Cohort 3 required two negative PCRs, clearance, or symptom resolution. Per the authors' pipeline: Estimated nucleated cell counts came from reference gene primer amplification. TCRdb's table, derived via immunoSEQ multiplex PCR, lists solely in-frame clones and lacks some. V, J and clone size reflect that table, while D and trimming were determined from the DNA. The data contain 250,000 or so clones, more than 75% of them singletons. Germline V CDR1 and CDR2: SGHDN, FVKESK. The V end lost 0 bases, the J end lost 4 bases, and 18 bases lay between the germline ends. The CDR3 length is 17 residues.

Sequencing was done on a sample of PBMCs or T cells enriched from blood (not recorded which). This TCR came from a young woman who had recovered from COVID-19. The gene calls are TRBV14 and TRBJ1-1; tentative D call: TRBD1 (5 bases). The CDR3 spells CASSQDVAGQWGTEAFF. Written as DNA, the CDR3 is TGTGCCAGCAGCCAAGATGTCGCAGGGCAGTGGGGCACTGAAGCTTTCTTT.